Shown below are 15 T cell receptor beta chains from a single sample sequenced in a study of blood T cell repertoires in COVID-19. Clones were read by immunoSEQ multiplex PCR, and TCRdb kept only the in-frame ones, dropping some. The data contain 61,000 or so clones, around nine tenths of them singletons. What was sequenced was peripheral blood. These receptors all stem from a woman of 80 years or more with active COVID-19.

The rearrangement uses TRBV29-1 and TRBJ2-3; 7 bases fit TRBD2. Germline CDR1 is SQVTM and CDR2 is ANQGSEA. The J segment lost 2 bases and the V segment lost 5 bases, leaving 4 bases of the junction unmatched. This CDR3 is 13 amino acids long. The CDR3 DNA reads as TGCAGCGTTCGCGGACTAGTCACAGATACGCAGTATTTT. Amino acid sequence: CSVRGLVTDTQYF.

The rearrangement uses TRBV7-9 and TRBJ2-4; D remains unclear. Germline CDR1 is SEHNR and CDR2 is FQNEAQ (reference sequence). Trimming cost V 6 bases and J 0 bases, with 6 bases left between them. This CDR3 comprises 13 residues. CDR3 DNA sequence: TGTGCCAGCAGTCCGTTAGCCAAAAACATTCAGTACTTC. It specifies CASSPLAKNIQYF.

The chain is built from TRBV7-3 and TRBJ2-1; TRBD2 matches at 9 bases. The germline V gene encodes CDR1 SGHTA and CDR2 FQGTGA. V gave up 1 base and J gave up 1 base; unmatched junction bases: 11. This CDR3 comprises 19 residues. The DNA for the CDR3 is TGTGCCAGCAGCTTAAAAGACTCCGGCGGGGGGGTATCCTACAATGAGCAGTTCTTC. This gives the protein CASSLKDSGGGVSYNEQFF.

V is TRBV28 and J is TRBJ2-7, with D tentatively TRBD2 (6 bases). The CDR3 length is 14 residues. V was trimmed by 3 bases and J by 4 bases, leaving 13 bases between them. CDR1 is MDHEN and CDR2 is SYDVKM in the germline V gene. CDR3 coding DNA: TGTGCCAGCAGTTTGGGGGGAGCTGAATACGAGCAGTACTTC. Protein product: CASSLGGAEYEQYF.

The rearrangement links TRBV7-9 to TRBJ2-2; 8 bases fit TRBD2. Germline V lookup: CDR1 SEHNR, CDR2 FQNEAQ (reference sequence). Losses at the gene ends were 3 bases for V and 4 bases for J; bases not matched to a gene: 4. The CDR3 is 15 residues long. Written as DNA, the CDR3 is TGTGCCAGCAGCTTTGCCGGGGGGGCCACCGGGGAGCTGTTTTTT. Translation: CASSFAGGATGELFF.

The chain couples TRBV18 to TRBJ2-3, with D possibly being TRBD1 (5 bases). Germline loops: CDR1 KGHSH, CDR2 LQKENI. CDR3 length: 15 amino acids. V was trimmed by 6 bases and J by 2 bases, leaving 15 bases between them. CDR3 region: CASSPFAGYTDTQYF. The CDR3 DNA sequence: TGTGCCAGCTCCCCATTCGCAGGGTACACAGATACGCAGTATTTT.

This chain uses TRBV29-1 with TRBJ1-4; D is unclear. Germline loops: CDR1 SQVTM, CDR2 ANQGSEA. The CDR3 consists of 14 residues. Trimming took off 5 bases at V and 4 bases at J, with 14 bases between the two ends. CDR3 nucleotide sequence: TGCAGCGTTCTGGGTGGGAGGTTTAATGAAAAACTGTTTTTT. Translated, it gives CSVLGGRFNEKLFF. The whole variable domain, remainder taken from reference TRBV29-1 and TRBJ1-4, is SAVISQKPSRDICQRGTSLTIQCQVDSQVTMMFWYRQQPGQSLTLIATANQGSEATYESGFVIDKFPISRPNLTFSTLTVSNMSPEDSSIYLCSVLGGRFNEKLFFGSGTQLSVL.

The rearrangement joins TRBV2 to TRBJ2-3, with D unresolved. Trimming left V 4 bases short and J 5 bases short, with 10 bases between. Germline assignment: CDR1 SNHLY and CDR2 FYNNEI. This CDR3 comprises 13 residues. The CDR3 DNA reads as TGTGCCAGCAGTGTCCGACTGGGAGATACGCAGTATTTT. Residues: CASSVRLGDTQYF.

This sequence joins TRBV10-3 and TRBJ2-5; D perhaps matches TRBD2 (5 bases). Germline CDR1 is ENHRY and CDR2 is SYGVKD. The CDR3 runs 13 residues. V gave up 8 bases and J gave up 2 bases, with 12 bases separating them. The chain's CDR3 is CAIGSQAQETQYF. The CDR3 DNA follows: TGTGCCATCGGGAGTCAGGCTCAAGAGACCCAGTACTTC.

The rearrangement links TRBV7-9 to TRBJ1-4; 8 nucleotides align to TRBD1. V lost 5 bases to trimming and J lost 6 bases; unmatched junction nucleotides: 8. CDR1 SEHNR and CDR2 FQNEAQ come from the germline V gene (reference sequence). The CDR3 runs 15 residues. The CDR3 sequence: CASSLGQARDEKLFF. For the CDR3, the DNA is TGTGCCAGCAGCCTGGGACAGGCGAGGGATGAAAAACTGTTTTTT.

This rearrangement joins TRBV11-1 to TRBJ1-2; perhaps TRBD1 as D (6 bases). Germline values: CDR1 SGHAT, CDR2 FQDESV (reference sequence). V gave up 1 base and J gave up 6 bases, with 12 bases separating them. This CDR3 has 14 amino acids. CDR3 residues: CASSLEDRKDGYTF. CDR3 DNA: TGTGCCAGCAGCTTAGAGGACAGAAAAGATGGCTACACCTTC.

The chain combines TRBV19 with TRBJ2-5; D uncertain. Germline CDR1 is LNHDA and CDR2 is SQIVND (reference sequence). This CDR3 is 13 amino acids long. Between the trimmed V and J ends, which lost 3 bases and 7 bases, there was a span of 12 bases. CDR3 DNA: TGTGCCAGTAGTATCCGGATTTCGGGGACCCAGTACTTC. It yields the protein CASSIRISGTQYF.

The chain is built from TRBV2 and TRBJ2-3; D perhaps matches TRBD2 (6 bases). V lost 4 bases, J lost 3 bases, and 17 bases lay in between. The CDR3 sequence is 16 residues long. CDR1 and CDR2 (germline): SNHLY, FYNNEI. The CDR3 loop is CASSVGLAWRTDTQYF. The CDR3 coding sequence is TGTGCCAGCAGTGTGGGGCTAGCGTGGAGGACAGATACGCAGTATTTT. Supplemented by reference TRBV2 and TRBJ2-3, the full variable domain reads EPEVTQTPSHQVTQMGQEVILRCVPISNHLYFYWYRQILGQKVEFLVSFYNNEISEKSEIFDDQFSVERPDGSNFTLKIRSTKLEDSAMYFCASSVGLAWRTDTQYFGPGTRLTVL.

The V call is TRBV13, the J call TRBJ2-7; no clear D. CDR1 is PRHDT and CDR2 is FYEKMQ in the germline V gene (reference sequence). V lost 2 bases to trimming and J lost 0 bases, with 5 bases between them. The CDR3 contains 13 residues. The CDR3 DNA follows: TGTGCCAGCAGCTTATACGGCTCCTACGAGCAGTACTTC. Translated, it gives CASSLYGSYEQYF. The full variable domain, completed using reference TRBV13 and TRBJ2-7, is AAGVIQSPRHLIKEKRETATLKCYPIPRHDTVYWYQQGPGQDPQFLISFYEKMQSDKGSIPDRFSAQQFSDYHSELNMSSLELGDSALYFCASSLYGSYEQYFGPGTRLTVT.

As DNA, the CDR3 is TGTGCCAGCTCACTTACAGGGGTTGAAGCTTTCTTT. It encodes CASSLTGVEAFF. The rearrangement joins TRBV18 to TRBJ1-1, with 7 nucleotides matching TRBD1. Germline assignment: CDR1 KGHSH and CDR2 LQKENI. J was trimmed by 7 bases and V by 4 bases; bases with no gene match: 3. This CDR3 has 12 amino acids.